This entry concerns a single T cell receptor beta chain. Antigen unknown. The record originates from a study of cytomegalovirus exposure and HLA in healthy donors. CDR1 SGHNT and CDR2 YYREEE come from the germline V gene (reference sequence). V lost 0 bases and J lost 3; bases outside the gene matches: 17. CDR3 length equals 19 residues. Here immunoSEQ multiplex PCR was the method, and the copy in TCRdb shows in-frame clones only, minus some. The table has more than 95,000 clones, approximately 86% seen once. Study-wide points: The authors listed approximately 150 TCR beta chains as cytomegalovirus-associated.

The sequence was obtained from a man aged 18 to 30 in good health and CMV-seropositive. Sequencing was carried out using PBMCs. The V gene is TRBV5-4, the J gene TRBJ1-2; 7 bases map to TRBD1. The CDR3 loop is CASSLGRANRGRSHYGYTF. Written as DNA, the CDR3 is TGTGCCAGCAGCTTGGGACGGGCAAACAGGGGCCGATCCCACTATGGCTACACCTTC.